This TCR beta chain was obtained from a study of regulatory T cells in long-lasting Graves disease. CDR1 and CDR2 from the germline V gene are KGHDR and SFDVKD. CDR3 length: 15 amino acids. Stated time point: newly diagnosed GD, antithyroid drugs for less than 3 months. Generation of the TCR library employed RNA extracted from PBMCs. About this clonotype itself: An end of the junction does not agree with germline; a read error may underlie this.

Investigators prepared the TCR beta libraries by applying iRepertoire HTBI primers and Arm-PCR of CDR3 regions. TCRdb called the multiplex PCR reads again in MiXCR, with one record for every CDR3 protein. Counted here are 360,000 or so distinct CDR3 sequences, 15% to 20% occurring once; the ten biggest clones make up roughly 30%. The sample was also linked to a second study, of T cells in Graves' hyperthyroidism and ophthalmopathy.

Sequences were derived from peripheral blood mononuclear cells (PBMCs), sampled at new diagnosis, from a patient treated with antithyroid drugs. This clonotype originated in a man aged 40-49 years with Graves disease. The chain has TRBV24-1 and TRBJ2-2; the D gene is possibly TRBD2 (6 bases). CDR3 nucleotides: TGTGCCGCCAGTGATCCTCGGGGGTTCACCGGGGAGCTGTTTTTT. Translation: CAASDPRGFTGELFF.